This T cell receptor beta chain was recovered during a study of cytomegalovirus exposure and HLA in healthy donors. CDR3 length: 13 residues. The V gene lost 5 bases and the J gene lost 4 bases, with 12 bases spanning the gap. Germline V lookup: CDR1 SQVTM, CDR2 ANQGSEA. Turning to this clone: Its cognate antigen is unknown.

Researchers ran the PCR with 60 Vbeta and 13 Jbeta primers. TCRdb's copy holds only in-frame clones and misses some; the assay was immunoSEQ multiplex PCR. The repertoire consists of roughly 98,000 clones, with roughly 70% occurring once and the leading ten covering under 2.5%. Study-level points and caveats: Fewer than 20,000 TCR beta sequences were associated with HLA alleles at 0.05 false discovery rate in a later analysis.

The origin of this receptor is a man in his fifties in good health and CMV-seronegative. Sequencing was performed on PBMCs. The rearrangement links TRBV29-1 to TRBJ1-3; tentative D call: TRBD1 (5 bases). The CDR3 DNA is TGCAGCGTTAGGAACAGGTTGGGAAACACCATATATTTT. This translates into CSVRNRLGNTIYF.